This TCR beta chain was retrieved from a study of shared clonotypes between healthy human individuals. Healthy HIV-negative adults with no recent acute infections or vaccinations were recruited as donors. This clone was seen at least ten times. The antigen is not known. Trimming removed 7 bases from V and 3 bases from J, with 12 bases in between. The CDR3 loop spans 14 amino acids. The germline CDR1 and CDR2 sequences are SNHLY and FYNNEI. It was roughly 210 ng DNA, 30,000 or so T cell genomes, that sorted-subset replicate PCRs used. The data were produced by immunoSEQ multiplex PCR, yet TCRdb's version contains in-frame clones alone and is incomplete. The table includes 550,000 to 850,000 clones, 74% detected once. Study findings and constraints: There were few donors, and this limited the genetic and exposure-history diversity represented. It was observed that approximately 5% of naive CD4 clonotypes were shared across several donors.

The rearrangement links TRBV2 to TRBJ1-4; weak D call: TRBD1 (5 bases). The sample taken for sequencing was memory CD4+ T cells sorted from blood. Sample subset: CD45RA-negative fraction. The receptor's source is a woman younger than 45 in good health. The chain's CDR3 is CASKTGTSNEKLFF. The CDR3 bases are TGTGCCAGCAAAACCGGGACTTCTAATGAAAAACTGTTTTTT.